This entry is about one T cell receptor beta chain. Donors of Cohort 3 who recovered were those that had two negative PCRs, clearance, or symptom resolution. As originally analysed: From reference gene primer amplification, estimates of nucleated cell counts were derived. Here immunoSEQ multiplex PCR was the method, and the copy in TCRdb shows in-frame clones only, minus some. V and J calls plus clone size are reproduced from that table; the DNA served to infer D and trimming. Altogether about 480,000 clones are present, approximately 88% being singletons, with the ten largest covering approximately 1.8%. Germline V gives CDR1 SEHNR, CDR2 FQNEAQ (reference sequence). The ends lost 4 bases at V and 0 bases at J; junction bases unmatched: 1. The CDR3 has 15 residues. These data are taken from a study of blood T cell repertoires in COVID-19.

The sample was PBMCs or T cells enriched from blood (not recorded which). The sequence was obtained from a woman aged 40 to 50 who had recovered from COVID-19. V is TRBV7-9 and J is TRBJ1-3; 9 nucleotides line up with TRBD1. The CDR3 is CASSSTGGSGNTIYF. CDR3 bases: TGTGCCAGCAGCTCGACAGGGGGCTCTGGAAACACCATATATTTT.